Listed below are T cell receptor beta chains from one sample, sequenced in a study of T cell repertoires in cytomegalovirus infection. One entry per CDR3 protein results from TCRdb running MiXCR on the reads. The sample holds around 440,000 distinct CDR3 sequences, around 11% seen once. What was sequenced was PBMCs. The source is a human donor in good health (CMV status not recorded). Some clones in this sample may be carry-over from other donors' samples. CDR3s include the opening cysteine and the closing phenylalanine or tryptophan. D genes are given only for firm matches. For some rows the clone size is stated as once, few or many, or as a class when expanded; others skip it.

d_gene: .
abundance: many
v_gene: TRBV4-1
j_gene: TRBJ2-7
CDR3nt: TGCGCCAGCAGCCAAGTTCATACGAATTACGAGCAGTACTTC
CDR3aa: CASSQVHTNYEQYF

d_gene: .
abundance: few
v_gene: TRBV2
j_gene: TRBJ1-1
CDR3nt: TGTGCCAGCAGTGATGGCCGAATGACTGAAGCTTTCTTT
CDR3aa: CASSDGRMTEAFF

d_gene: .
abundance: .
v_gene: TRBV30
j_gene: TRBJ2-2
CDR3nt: TGTGCCTGGAGTGCTTTCACCGGGGAGCTGTTTTTT
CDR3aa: CAWSAFTGELFF

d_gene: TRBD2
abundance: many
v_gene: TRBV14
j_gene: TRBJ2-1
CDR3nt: TGTGCCAGCAGCTCGCACCCCGGGACTAGCACTATCAATGAGCAGTTCTTC
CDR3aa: CASSSHPGTSTINEQFF

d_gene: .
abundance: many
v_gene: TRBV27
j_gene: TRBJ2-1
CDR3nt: TGTGCCAGCAGTTTGTCTAGCAATGAGCAGTTCTTC
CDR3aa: CASSLSSNEQFF

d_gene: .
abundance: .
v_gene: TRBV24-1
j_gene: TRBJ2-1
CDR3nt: TGTGCCACCAGTGATTACAGGGCCAATGAGCAGTTCTTC
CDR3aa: CATSDYRANEQFF

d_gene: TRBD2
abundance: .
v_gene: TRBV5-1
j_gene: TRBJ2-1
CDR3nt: TGCGCCAGCAGCTTGTGGGCTAGCGGGGATAATGAGCAGTTCTTC
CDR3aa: CASSLWASGDNEQFF

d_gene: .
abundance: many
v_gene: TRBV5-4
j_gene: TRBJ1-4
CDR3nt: TGTGCCAGCAGCTTCGGGAGGGGAGAAAAACTGTTTTTT
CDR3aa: CASSFGRGEKLFF

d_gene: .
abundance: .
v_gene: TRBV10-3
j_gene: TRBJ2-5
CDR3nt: TGTGCCATCGGCTGGGGGGAGGAGACCCAGTACTTC
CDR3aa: CAIGWGEETQYF

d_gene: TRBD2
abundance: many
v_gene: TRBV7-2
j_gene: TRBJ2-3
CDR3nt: TGTGCCAGCAGCCCCACGACTAGCGGTCCTAGCACAGATACGCAGTATTTT
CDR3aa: CASSPTTSGPSTDTQYF